Each of the 7 T cell receptor beta chains below was sequenced from the same sample in a study of blood T cell repertoires in COVID-19. Profiled with immunoSEQ multiplex PCR; TCRdb holds only in-frame clones, not every one. The table includes 200,000 to 250,000 clones, under 90% detected once. Sample: peripheral blood. The receptors derive from an elderly woman with active or convalescent COVID-19.

The chain links TRBV2 to TRBJ2-5; D might be TRBD1 (6 bases). The V end lost 4 bases, the J end lost 2 bases, and 8 bases lay between the germline ends. The CDR3 length is 13 residues. Germline V gives CDR1 SNHLY, CDR2 FYNNEI. The CDR3 region has the DNA TGTGCCAGCAGTGGGCAGGGGCAAGAGACCCAGTACTTC. Translated, it gives CASSGQGQETQYF.

V and J are TRBV9 and TRBJ2-2; no reliable D call. The V end was cut by 1 base, the J end by 5 bases, with 15 bases between. Per the germline V gene, CDR1 is SGDLS and CDR2 is YYNGEE. The CDR3 has 16 amino acids. CDR3 region: CASSVSALLVTGELFF. CDR3 DNA: TGTGCCAGCAGCGTATCGGCACTCCTAGTGACCGGGGAGCTGTTTTTT.

The chain links TRBV19 to TRBJ2-1; 11 positions agree with TRBD2. The CDR3 covers 14 residues. The J segment lost 4 bases and the V segment lost 6 bases, leaving 2 bases of the junction unmatched. CDR1 LNHDA and CDR2 SQIVND come from the germline V gene (reference sequence). In DNA form, the CDR3 reads TGTGCCAGTAGGACTAGCGGGGATTACAATGAGCAGTTCTTC. This encodes CASRTSGDYNEQFF.

V usage is TRBV7-9 and J usage is TRBJ1-2, with D perhaps TRBD1 (6 bases). Between the trimmed V and J ends, which lost 3 bases and 6 bases, there was a span of 14 bases. Germline V CDR1 and CDR2: SEHNR, FQNEAQ (reference sequence). CDR3 length: 14 residues. The chain's CDR3 is CASSFTRGSNGYTF. The CDR3 nucleotides are TGTGCCAGCAGCTTCACCAGGGGCAGTAATGGCTACACCTTC. The variable domain in full, with the rest retrieved from reference TRBV7-9 and TRBJ1-2, is DTGVSQNPRHKITKRGQNVTFRCDPISEHNRLYWYRQTLGQGPEFLTYFQNEAQLEKSRLLSDRFSAERPKGSFSTLEIQRTEQGDSAMYLCASSFTRGSNGYTFGSGTRLTVV.

There are many counts of this clone. The chain recombines TRBV4-1 with TRBJ2-2; 13 bases are shared with TRBD2. V was clipped by 0 bases and J by 7 bases; unmatched bases: 11. The CDR3 runs 19 residues. The germline V gene has CDR1 MGHRA and CDR2 YSYEKL. The chain's CDR3 is CASSQDSRTSGRLSGELFF. DNA for the CDR3: TGCGCCAGCAGCCAAGACTCCCGGACTAGCGGGAGATTGAGCGGGGAGCTGTTTTTT.

V usage is TRBV15 and J usage is TRBJ2-3; TRBD2 matches 11 bases. Germline values: CDR1 LNHNV, CDR2 YYDKDF (reference sequence). This CDR3 has 18 amino acids. J lost 2 bases, V lost 0 bases, and 7 bases had no gene match. CDR3 region: CATSREGLSGGATDTQYF. The CDR3 nucleotides read TGTGCCACCAGCAGAGAAGGGCTTAGCGGGGGGGCCACAGATACGCAGTATTTT.

J is TRBJ1-6 and V is TRBV4-3; maybe TRBD1 (6 bases). The V end was cut by 1 base, the J end by 5 bases, with 9 bases between. This CDR3 has 15 residues. Germline lookup yields CDR1 LGHNA and CDR2 YSLEER. This CDR3 reads CASSQVRQDNSPLHF. CDR3 DNA sequence: TGCGCCAGCAGCCAAGTAAGACAGGATAATTCACCCCTCCACTTT.